Below, 3 T cell receptor beta chains from the same sample are listed, as sequenced in a study of cytomegalovirus exposure and HLA in healthy donors. Only in-frame clones appear in the TCRdb table, and some are missing; sequencing was by immunoSEQ multiplex PCR. The sample lists some 150,000 clones, roughly 84% seen once, with 2.1% in the top ten. Sequenced sample: PBMCs. These receptors were taken from a human donor in good health.

V usage is TRBV11-2 and J usage is TRBJ2-3; tentative D call: TRBD2 (6 bases). Trimming took 0 bases from V and 0 from J, leaving 16 bases between them. This CDR3 is built from 18 residues. CDR1 SGHAT and CDR2 FQNNGV come from the germline V gene. The CDR3 DNA sequence: TGTGCCAGCAGCTTAGATCAAAGGCTAGCGAGAAGCACAGATACGCAGTATTTT. Protein: CASSLDQRLARSTDTQYF.

This chain connects TRBV7-3 to TRBJ2-3; 13 bases align to TRBD2. Trimming took 6 bases from V and 5 from J; bases not matched to a gene: 2. There are 14 residues in the CDR3. The germline gives CDR1 SGHTA, CDR2 FQGTGA. CDR3 nucleotides: TGTGCCAGCAGTAGGACTAGCGGGAGAGATACGCAGTATTTT. Amino acid sequence: CASSRTSGRDTQYF.

The J gene is TRBJ2-7, the V gene TRBV30, with D maybe TRBD1 (6 bases). CDR3 length: 13 amino acids. Germline V gives CDR1 GTSNPN, CDR2 SVGIG (reference sequence). The ends were cut back, 2 bases at V and 2 bases at J, with 10 bases in the middle. The CDR3 is CAWSIGQTYEQYF. The DNA of the CDR3 is TGTGCCTGGAGTATCGGACAGACCTACGAGCAGTACTTC.